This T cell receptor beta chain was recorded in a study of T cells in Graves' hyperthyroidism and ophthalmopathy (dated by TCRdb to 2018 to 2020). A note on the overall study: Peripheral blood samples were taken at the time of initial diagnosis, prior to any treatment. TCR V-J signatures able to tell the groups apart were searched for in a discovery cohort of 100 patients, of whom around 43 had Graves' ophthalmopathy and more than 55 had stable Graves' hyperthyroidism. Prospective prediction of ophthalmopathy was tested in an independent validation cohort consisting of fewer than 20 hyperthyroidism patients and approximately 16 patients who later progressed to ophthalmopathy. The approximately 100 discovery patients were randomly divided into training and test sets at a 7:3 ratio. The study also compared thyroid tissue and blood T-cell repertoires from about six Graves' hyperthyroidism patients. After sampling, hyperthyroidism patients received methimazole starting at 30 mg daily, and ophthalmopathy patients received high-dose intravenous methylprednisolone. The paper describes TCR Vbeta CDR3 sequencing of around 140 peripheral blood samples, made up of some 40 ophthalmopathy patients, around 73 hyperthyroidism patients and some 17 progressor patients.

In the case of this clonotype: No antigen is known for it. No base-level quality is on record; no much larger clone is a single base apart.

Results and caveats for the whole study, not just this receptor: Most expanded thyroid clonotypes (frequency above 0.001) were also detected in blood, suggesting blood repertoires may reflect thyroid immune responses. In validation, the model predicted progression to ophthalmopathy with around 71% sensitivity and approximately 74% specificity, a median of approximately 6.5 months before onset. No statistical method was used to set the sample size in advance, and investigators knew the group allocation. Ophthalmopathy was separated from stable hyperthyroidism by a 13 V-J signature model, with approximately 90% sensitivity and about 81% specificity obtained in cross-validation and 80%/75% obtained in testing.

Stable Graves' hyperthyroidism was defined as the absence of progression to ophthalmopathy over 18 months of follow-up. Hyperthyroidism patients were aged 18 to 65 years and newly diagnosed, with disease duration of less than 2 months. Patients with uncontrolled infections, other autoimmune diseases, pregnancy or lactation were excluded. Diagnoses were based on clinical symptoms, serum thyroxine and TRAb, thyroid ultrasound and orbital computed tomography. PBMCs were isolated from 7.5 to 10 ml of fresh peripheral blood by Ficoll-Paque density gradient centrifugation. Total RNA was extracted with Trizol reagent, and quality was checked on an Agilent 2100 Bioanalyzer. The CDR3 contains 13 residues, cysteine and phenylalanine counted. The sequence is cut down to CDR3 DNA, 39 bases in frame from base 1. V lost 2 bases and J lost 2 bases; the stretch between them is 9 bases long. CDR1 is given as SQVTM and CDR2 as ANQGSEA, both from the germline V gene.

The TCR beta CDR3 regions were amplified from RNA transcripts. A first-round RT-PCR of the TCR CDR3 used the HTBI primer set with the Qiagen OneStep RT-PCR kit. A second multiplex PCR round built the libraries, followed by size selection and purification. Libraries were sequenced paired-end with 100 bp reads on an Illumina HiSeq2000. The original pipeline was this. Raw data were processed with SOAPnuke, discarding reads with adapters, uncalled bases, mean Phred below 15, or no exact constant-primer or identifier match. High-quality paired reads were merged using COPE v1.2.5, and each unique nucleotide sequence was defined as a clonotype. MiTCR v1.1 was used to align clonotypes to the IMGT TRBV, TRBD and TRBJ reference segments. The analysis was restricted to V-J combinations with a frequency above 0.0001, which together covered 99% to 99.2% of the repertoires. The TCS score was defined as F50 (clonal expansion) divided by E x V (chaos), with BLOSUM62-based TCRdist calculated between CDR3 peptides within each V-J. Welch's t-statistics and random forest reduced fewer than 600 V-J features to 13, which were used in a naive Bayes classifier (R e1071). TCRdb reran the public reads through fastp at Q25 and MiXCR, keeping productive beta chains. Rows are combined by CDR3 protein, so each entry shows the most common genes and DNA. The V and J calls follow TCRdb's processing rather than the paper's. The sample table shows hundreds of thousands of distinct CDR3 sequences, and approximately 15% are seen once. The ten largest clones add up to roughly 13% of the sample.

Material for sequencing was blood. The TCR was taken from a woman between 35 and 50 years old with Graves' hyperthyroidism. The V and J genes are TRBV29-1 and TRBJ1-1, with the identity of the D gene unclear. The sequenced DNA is TGCAGCGTTGAACGGACCTTTAACACTGAAGCTTTCTTT. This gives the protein CSVERTFNTEAFF.